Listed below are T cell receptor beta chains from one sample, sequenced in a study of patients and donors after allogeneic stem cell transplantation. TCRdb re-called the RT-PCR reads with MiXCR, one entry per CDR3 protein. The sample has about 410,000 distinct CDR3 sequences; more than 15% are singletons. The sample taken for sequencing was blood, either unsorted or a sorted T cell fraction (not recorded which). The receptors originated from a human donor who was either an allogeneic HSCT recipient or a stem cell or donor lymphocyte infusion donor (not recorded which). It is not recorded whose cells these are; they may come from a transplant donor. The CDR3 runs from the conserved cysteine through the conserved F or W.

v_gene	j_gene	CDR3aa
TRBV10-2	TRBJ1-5	CASSQTGTGGGGGNQPQHF
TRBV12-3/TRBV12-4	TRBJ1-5	CASSLSGRGPQPQHF
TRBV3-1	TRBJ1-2	CASSQSPRRNYGYTF
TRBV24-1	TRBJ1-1	CATSESGTGAEAFF
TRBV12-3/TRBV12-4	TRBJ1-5	CASRTSGTALNQPQHF
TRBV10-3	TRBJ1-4	CAISESSKEKLFF
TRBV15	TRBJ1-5	CATSGEGVYQPQHF
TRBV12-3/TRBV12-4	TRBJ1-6	CASSLIGPTDNSPLHF
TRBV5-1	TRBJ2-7	CASSSRASYEQYF
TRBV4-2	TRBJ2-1	CASSLFGTAGTLNNEQFF
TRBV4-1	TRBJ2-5	CASSRPGTSGIAQYF
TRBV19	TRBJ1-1	CATNPGTGYTEAFF
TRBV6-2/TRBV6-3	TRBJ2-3	CASSYRTSGGPPDTQYF
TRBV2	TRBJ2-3	CASSELSGSTDTQYF
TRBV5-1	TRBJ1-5	CASSPGTGVNQPQHF
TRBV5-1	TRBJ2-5	CASSSGRPPGETQYF
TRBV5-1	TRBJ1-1	CASSFKQGYNTEAFF
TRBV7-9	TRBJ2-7	CASSLTTGSGTYEQYF
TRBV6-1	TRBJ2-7	CASKLLAHDSYEQYF
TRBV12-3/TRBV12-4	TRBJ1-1	CASSPRGRVAFF